The present entry profiles one T cell receptor (beta chain) with its context. Its antigen has not been determined. One base away there is no much larger clone; base qualities are not given. The entry originates in a study of T cell changes during pregnancy in multiple sclerosis (dated by TCRdb to between 2018 and 2021). For context, the study as a whole: In women with multiple sclerosis, the researchers looked at how the T cell repertoire shifted as pregnancy progressed.

Library prep was done by the immunoSEQ multiplex PCR assay. Here the immuneACCESS table is served through TCRdb, limited to in-frame sequences with V and J called. Missing clones are a known gap in these copies; in checked studies unresolved V genes cover under half, and the rest lacks a known reason. The sample yields approximately 89,000 clones; 85% to 95% were counted once. The ten top clones hold 0.7% to 1% of the sample. Between the V and J ends, shortened by 1 base and 0 bases respectively, the junction contains 6 bases. The CDR3 measures 14 amino acids from cysteine to phenylalanine. The kept DNA is CDR3 alone, 42 bases in frame from the first base. CDR1 and CDR2, looked up from the germline V gene, are SGHNT and YENEEA.

The source of this sequence is a female donor with multiple sclerosis, enrolled in a pregnancy study. This receptor chain uses TRBV11-3 and TRBJ2-5, with the D gene not confidently named. This material consisted of peripheral blood, taken in the third trimester of pregnancy. The CDR3: CASSLGGYQETQYF. The base sequence is TGTGCCAGCAGCTTAGGAGGCTACCAAGAGACCCAGTACTTC. With the rest looked up from the reference TRBV11-3 and TRBJ2-5 genes rather than sequenced, the full variable domain is EAGVVQSPRYKIIEKKQPVAFWCNPISGHNTLYWYLQNLGQGPELLIRYENEEAVDDSQLPKDRFSAERLKGVDSTLKIQPAELGDSAVYLCASSLGGYQETQYFGPGTRLLVL.